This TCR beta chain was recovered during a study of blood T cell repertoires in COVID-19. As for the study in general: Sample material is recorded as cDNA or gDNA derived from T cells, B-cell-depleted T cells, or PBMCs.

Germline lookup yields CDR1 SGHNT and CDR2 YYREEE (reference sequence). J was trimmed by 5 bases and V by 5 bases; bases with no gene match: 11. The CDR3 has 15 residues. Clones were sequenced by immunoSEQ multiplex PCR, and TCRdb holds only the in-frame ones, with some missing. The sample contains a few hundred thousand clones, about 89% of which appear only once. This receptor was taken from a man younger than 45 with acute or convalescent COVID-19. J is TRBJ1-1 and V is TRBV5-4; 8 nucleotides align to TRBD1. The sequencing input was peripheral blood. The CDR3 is CASRHGQGLWTEAFF. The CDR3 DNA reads TGTGCCAGCAGGCACGGACAGGGATTATGGACTGAAGCTTTCTTT. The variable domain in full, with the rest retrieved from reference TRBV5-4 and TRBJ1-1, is ETGVTQSPTHLIKTRGQQVTLRCSSQSGHNTVSWYQQALGQGPQFIFQYYREEENGRGNFPPRFSGLQFPNYSSELNVNALELDDSALYLCASRHGQGLWTEAFFGQGTRLTVV.